Each of the 27 T cell receptor beta chains below was sequenced from the same sample in a study of blood T cells in healthy people across ages. Primed by a sample-barcoded 5' primer and a J-beta primer mix, a second PCR proceeded for 7 to 11 cycles. TCRdb used MiXCR to reprocess the 5' RACE reads, holding one entry per CDR3 protein. This table has 550,000 to 600,000 distinct CDR3 sequences, 25% to 30% appearing once. The sequenced sample consisted of blood. The receptors here all came from a woman in her 70s in good health.

This chain connects TRBV5-1 to TRBJ2-6; no definite D call. In germline, CDR1 is SGHRS, CDR2 YFSETQ. Trimming left V 7 bases short and J 8 bases short, with 16 bases between. This CDR3 spans 14 amino acids. The CDR3: CASAPGWSTNVLTF. In DNA form, the CDR3 reads TGCGCCAGCGCCCCCGGGTGGTCTACCAACGTCCTGACTTTC.

This clonotype came up a few times. The chain couples TRBV20-1 to TRBJ2-5; D is ambiguous. The end of the DNA aligns better with TRBJ2-1, so the J call may be wrong. There are 13 residues in the CDR3. CDR1 and CDR2 from the germline V gene are DFQATT and SNEGSKA (reference sequence). The DNA of the CDR3 is TGCAGTGCTACAGGCTTGGGCTGGGCTGAGCAGTTCTTC. As protein: CSATGLGWAEQFF.

The chain uses TRBV9 and TRBJ2-1, with a tentative D call TRBD1 (6 bases). This CDR3 region has 14 residues. Germline CDR1 SGDLS, CDR2 YYNGEE. V was clipped by 3 bases and J by 6 bases, with 13 bases between them. The CDR3 sequence: CASSATKDSNEQFF. CDR3 bases: TGTGCCAGCAGCGCAACTAAGGACAGCAATGAGCAGTTCTTC.

The CDR3 DNA reads TGTGCCAGCAGTTCAAGGGACCAGAACTATGGCTACACCTTC. It translates to CASSSRDQNYGYTF. This sequence joins TRBV12-3 or TRBV12-4 and TRBJ1-2, with D possibly TRBD1 on 5 matching bases. Between the trimmed V and J ends, which lost 4 bases and 2 bases, there was a span of 11 bases. This CDR3 has 14 amino acids.

This clonotype was found many times. The chain has TRBV5-1 and TRBJ2-7, with 8 bases fitting TRBD1. This CDR3 region has 14 residues. Trimming cost V 2 bases and J 3 bases; bases outside gene matches: 4. Germline V CDR1 and CDR2: SGHRS, YFSETQ. The CDR3 nucleotides are TGCGCCAGCAGCTTTCTCACAGGGGGCTACGAGCAGTACTTC. This sequence encodes CASSFLTGGYEQYF.

This chain joins TRBV4-2 and TRBJ2-5; TRBD2 matches 12 bases. The V gene end was trimmed by 4 bases and the J gene end by 5 bases; junction bases not matched to a gene: 8. In germline, CDR1 is LGHNA, CDR2 YNFKEQ. The CDR3 has 16 residues. This CDR3 reads CASSPASGGAGETQYF. DNA for the CDR3: TGTGCCAGCAGCCCGGCTAGCGGGGGGGCCGGTGAGACCCAGTACTTC.

V usage is TRBV7-2 and J usage is TRBJ2-5; weak D call: TRBD2 (6 bases). This CDR3 contains 15 residues. With 5 bases removed from V and 2 bases from J, the gap between germline ends came to 15 bases. Germline lookup yields CDR1 SGHTA and CDR2 FQGNSA. The CDR3 DNA sequence: TGTGCCAGCAGCCACCTCTCCGCGGGGCAAGAGACCCAGTACTTC. Its translation is CASSHLSAGQETQYF.

The rearrangement uses TRBV12-3 or TRBV12-4 and TRBJ1-2, with 7 bases lining up with TRBD1. The CDR3 loop spans 14 amino acids. V dropped 2 bases and J dropped 7; count of bases not matched to a gene: 7. In DNA form, the CDR3 reads TGTGCCAGCAGTTTAAGGTCACAGGGGTTTGGCTACACCTTC. This sequence encodes CASSLRSQGFGYTF.

The rearrangement links TRBV4-3 to TRBJ1-4; TRBD1 aligns across 8 bases. Germline V gene lookup returns CDR1 LGHNA and CDR2 YSLEER. The CDR3 spans 17 residues. After removal of 3 bases from V and 3 bases from J, the junction contained 9 bases not matched to a gene. CDR3 nucleotides: TGCGCCAGCAGCCAGGCTGACAGGGGTCGCGCTAATGAAAAACTGTTTTTT. Translation gives CASSQADRGRANEKLFF.

This clonotype was seen more than once but under ten times. This chain uses TRBV6-5 with TRBJ2-1; tentatively, D is TRBD1 or TRBD2 (5 bases each). The end of the DNA is better explained by TRBJ2-5, so the J call may be wrong. The CDR3 spans 15 residues. Germline V gene lookup returns CDR1 MNHEY and CDR2 SVGAGI. CDR3 in amino acids: CASSYYGTAQETQYF. For the CDR3, the DNA is TGTGCCAGCAGTTACTACGGGACGGCTCAAGAGACCCAGTACTTC.

This clonotype was seen more than once but under ten times. One junction end disagrees with the germline gene, perhaps due to a read error. The rearrangement links TRBV5-1 to TRBJ2-2; 9 nucleotides match TRBD1. Germline V CDR1 and CDR2: SGHRS, YFSETQ. The CDR3 runs 16 residues. The CDR3 sequence: CASSPLGTGNSGELFF. The CDR3, as DNA: TGCGCCAGCAGCCCACTGGGGACAGGGAACTCCGGGGAGCTGTTTTTT.

J is TRBJ2-1 and V is TRBV7-2; tentatively, D is TRBD1 or TRBD2 (6 bases each). CDR3 length equals 16 residues. Germline V gives CDR1 SGHTA, CDR2 FQGNSA. V was trimmed by 4 bases and J by 0 bases, leaving 13 bases between them. CDR3 protein: CASSSGASSSYNEQFF. CDR3 coding DNA: TGTGCCAGCAGCTCGGGGGCCAGTAGCTCCTACAATGAGCAGTTCTTC.

The chain links TRBV4-1 to TRBJ2-7; 7 bases are shared with TRBD2. V lost 1 base, J lost 0 bases, and 6 bases stayed unmatched. The CDR3 totals 16 residues. Germline CDR1 and CDR2: MGHRA and YSYEKL. CDR3: CASSQVPGLPSYEQYF. The CDR3 coding sequence is TGCGCCAGCAGCCAAGTGCCGGGACTACCCTCCTACGAGCAGTACTTC.

There are many counts of this clonotype. V usage is TRBV4-1 and J usage is TRBJ2-5; D gene unclear. Germline V gene sequence: CDR1 MGHRA, CDR2 YSYEKL. Trimming took 1 base from V and 5 from J, leaving 8 bases between them. The CDR3 is made up of 13 amino acids. DNA for the CDR3: TGCGCCAGCAGCCAAGGTTCCTACGAGACCCAGTACTTC. This codes for CASSQGSYETQYF.

The chain combines TRBV18 with TRBJ2-7; D call uncertain. In germline, CDR1 is KGHSH, CDR2 LQKENI. V was cut by 2 bases and J by 6 bases, with 14 bases left in between. CDR3 length: 14 amino acids. The CDR3 DNA sequence: TGTGCCAGCTCACCAACCCAGAAGGTCGTCGAGCAGTACTTC. Translated, it gives CASSPTQKVVEQYF.

V is TRBV6-2 or TRBV6-3 and J is TRBJ1-2; 7 positions agree with TRBD1. Trimming removed 2 bases from V and 3 bases from J; junction bases left unmatched: 6. The V gene's germline CDR1 is MNHEY and CDR2 SVGEGT. There are 15 residues in the CDR3. The DNA for the CDR3 is TGTGCCAGCAGTTACCCAGGGACAGCGCACTATGGCTACACCTTC. The encoded protein is CASSYPGTAHYGYTF.

This clonotype was picked up a small number of times. The chain uses TRBV10-3 and TRBJ1-1; D is unresolved. V dropped 2 bases and J dropped 2 bases, with 9 bases sitting between them. The CDR3 covers 14 residues. Germline-derived CDR1 and CDR2 are ENHRY and SYGVKD. The chain's CDR3 is CAISERSPNTEAFF. The CDR3 DNA follows: TGTGCCATCAGTGAGAGGTCCCCTAACACTGAAGCTTTCTTT.

This clonotype showed up just a few times. This rearrangement joins TRBV19 to TRBJ2-5, with TRBD2 matching over 9 bases. This CDR3 is built from 14 residues. The ends lost 7 bases at V and 1 base at J; junction bases unmatched: 4. Per germline, CDR1 LNHDA and CDR2 SQIVND (reference sequence). The CDR3 here is CASTRAGGQETQYF. CDR3 bases: TGTGCCAGTACCAGAGCGGGGGGCCAAGAGACCCAGTACTTC.

This clonotype has only a few counts. V usage is TRBV7-2 and J usage is TRBJ2-3, with D maybe TRBD2 (6 bases). There are 13 residues in the CDR3. The germline V gene encodes CDR1 SGHTA and CDR2 FQGNSA. Trimming shortened V by 5 bases and J by 4 bases, and 10 bases separated the two germline ends. The CDR3 bases are TGTGCCAGCAGCCGACTAGGAGCAGATACGCAGTATTTT. Residues: CASSRLGADTQYF.

Only a few counts were recorded for this clonotype. This chain connects TRBV2 to TRBJ2-1, with a tentative D call TRBD2 (5 bases). This CDR3 has 15 amino acids. Germline V gene sequence: CDR1 SNHLY, CDR2 FYNNEI. Trimming pared 4 bases from V and 0 bases from J, leaving 10 bases between. DNA for the CDR3: TGTGCCAGCAGTGTCGGGGTGAGCTCCTACAATGAGCAGTTCTTC. This sequence encodes CASSVGVSSYNEQFF.

This clonotype has ten or more counts. The V and J genes are TRBV24-1 and TRBJ1-2; D is unclear. The V and J ends lost 6 bases and 3 bases respectively, with 10 bases between them. CDR1 and CDR2 from the germline V gene are KGHDR and SFDVKD. The CDR3 extends over 13 amino acids. The DNA for the CDR3 is TGTGCCACCAGTTCGACCTGGGACTATGGCTACACCTTC. Translated, it gives CATSSTWDYGYTF.

V usage is TRBV7-9 and J usage is TRBJ1-1; perhaps TRBD1 as D (6 bases). The V gene's germline CDR1 is SEHNR and CDR2 FQNEAQ (reference sequence). This CDR3 has 13 residues. V lost 0 bases to trimming and J lost 6 bases, with 8 bases between them. The CDR3 is CASSLAGGPEAFF. The DNA of the CDR3 is TGTGCCAGCAGCTTAGCGGGGGGCCCTGAAGCTTTCTTT.

This chain joins TRBV10-3 and TRBJ2-5; possibly TRBD1 or TRBD2 for D (6 bases each). Gene TRBJ2-1 matches the end of the DNA better, so the J call may be wrong. Per the germline V gene, CDR1 is ENHRY and CDR2 is SYGVKD. This CDR3 has 16 amino acids. The chain's CDR3 is CAISPGGGQTYNEQFF. CDR3 DNA: TGTGCCATCAGCCCAGGTGGGGGGCAGACCTACAATGAGCAGTTCTTC.

This chain joins TRBV12-3 or TRBV12-4 and TRBJ2-5; D is ambiguous. The J call is in doubt because the DNA end fits TRBJ2-1 better. The CDR3 is made up of 12 amino acids. CDR3 region: CASTVSRNEQFF. The CDR3 DNA follows: TGTGCCAGCACAGTATCGAGGAATGAGCAGTTCTTC.

This clonotype has just a few counts. V is TRBV15 and J is TRBJ1-4, with D perhaps TRBD1 (6 bases). Germline V gives CDR1 LNHNV, CDR2 YYDKDF (reference sequence). Trimming shortened V by 3 bases and J by 5 bases, and 13 bases separated the two germline ends. The CDR3 length is 15 residues. In DNA form, the CDR3 reads TGTGCCACCAGCAGGTACAGTCAGGGGAATGAAAAACTGTTTTTT. It is translated as CATSRYSQGNEKLFF.

J is TRBJ2-5 and V is TRBV9; no reliable D call. Matching the DNA end better, TRBJ2-7 makes the J call doubtful. Looked up from germline, CDR1 is SGDLS and CDR2 is YYNGEE. There are 14 residues in the CDR3. CDR3 nucleotides: TGTGCCAGCAGCGTAGGCACCTTCTCCTACGAGCAGTACTTC. Amino acids: CASSVGTFSYEQYF.

The chain employs TRBV4-3 and TRBJ2-3, with TRBD2 as a possible D gene (5 bases). The CDR3 is 12 amino acids. In germline, CDR1 is LGHNA, CDR2 YSLEER. The germline V and J ends were trimmed by 1 base and 9 bases, with 8 bases remaining between them. The CDR3 spells CASSQGTGTQYF. The CDR3 region has the DNA TGCGCCAGCAGCCAAGGAACGGGGACGCAGTATTTT.